This TCR beta chain was retrieved from a study of circulating CD8 cells and anti-PD-1 response in melanoma. Looking at the study overall: Anti-PD-1 was first-line therapy for about 50% of the 13 patients.

Germline V lookup: CDR1 SQVTM, CDR2 ANQGSEA. V lost 6 bases, J lost 3 bases, and 11 bases lay in between. The CDR3 is 12 residues long. Four subsets defined by PD-1 and/or TIGIT were sorted from live CD3+CD8+TCRalphabeta+ cells. Using 15 ng of total RNA, TCR libraries were made with the QIAseq Immune Repertoire TCR panel. TCRdb analysed the reads with MiXCR anew, one entry per CDR3 protein. The sample yields about 2,000 distinct CDR3 sequences, 5% to 6.5% seen once. Study outcomes and limitations: Clonotype sharing was highest between DPOS and TIGIT subsets. Diversity ranked highest in DNEG and lowest in TIGIT subsets.

In regard to this clonotype: The antigen is not known.

The input for sequencing was CD8+ T cells from PBMCs, taken at baseline or after one month of anti-PD-1 therapy (not recorded which). The chain couples TRBV29-1 to TRBJ1-2; D is undetermined. The sequence came from a human donor with melanoma. The CDR3 sequence: CSVITVDYGYTF. CDR3 DNA: TGCAGCGTGATTACAGTGGACTATGGCTACACCTTC.